What follows is one T cell receptor beta chain and its context. Original handling: From reference gene primer amplification, estimates of nucleated cell counts were derived. Data came from immunoSEQ multiplex PCR; TCRdb stores just in-frame clones and leaves some out. V, J and clone size derive from that table, while D and trimming were established from the DNA sequence. The data hold roughly 130,000 clones, with roughly 80% observed a single time. The V end lost 0 bases, the J end lost 2 bases, and 8 bases lay between the germline ends. This CDR3 comprises 14 residues. The germline V gene encodes CDR1 GTSNPN and CDR2 SVGIG (reference sequence). The entry originates in a study of blood T cell repertoires in COVID-19. About the study: COVID-19 samples, acute and convalescent, were from the United States, Italy and Spain. T cells, B-cell-depleted T cells, or PBMCs provided the cDNA or gDNA that served as material.

V gene TRBV30 combines with J gene TRBJ1-5, with D unresolved. This clonotype originated in a middle-aged man with acute or convalescent COVID-19. Sequencing was carried out using peripheral blood. In DNA form, the CDR3 reads TGTGCCTGGAGTGTGGCAGTCCGCAATCAGCCCCAGCATTTT. This gives the protein CAWSVAVRNQPQHF.